This entry lists 26 T cell receptor beta chains sequenced from one sample in a study of identical twins. TCRdb independently ran MiXCR on the 5' RACE reads; one entry per CDR3 protein. Of hundreds of thousands of distinct CDR3 sequences detected, approximately 13% appear once; the ten largest clones hold under 2%. The data were also submitted as part of a second study, on yellow fever vaccine responses in identical twins.

Sequencing was performed on PBMCs. The receptors here all came from a young woman in good health.

The genes are TRBV6-1 and TRBJ2-7; D is unresolved. CDR1 is MNHNS, CDR2 SASEGT, per germline. The germline V and J ends were trimmed by 0 bases and 4 bases, with 7 bases remaining between them. The CDR3 length is 13 residues. The CDR3 here is CASSEALRYEQYF. The CDR3 bases are TGTGCCAGCAGTGAAGCTCTTAGATACGAGCAGTACTTC.

This clonotype has a count of ten or more. The gene calls are TRBV5-1 and TRBJ2-1; tentative D call: TRBD2 (5 bases). The CDR3 runs 17 residues. The germline CDR1 and CDR2 sequences are SGHRS and YFSETQ. With 3 bases removed from V and 6 bases from J, the gap between germline ends came to 22 bases. In DNA form, the CDR3 reads TGCGCCAGCAGCTGGCCGCGAGAGCGATTACGGGGCAATGAGCAGTTCTTC. Residues: CASSWPRERLRGNEQFF.

This clonotype appeared many times. V gene TRBV12-3 or TRBV12-4 combines with J gene TRBJ2-5; maybe TRBD1 (5 bases). V lost 0 bases and J lost 4, with 9 bases in between. The CDR3 extends over 14 amino acids. The CDR3 region is CASSLALTAETQYF. Written as DNA, the CDR3 is TGTGCCAGCAGTTTAGCGTTGACAGCAGAGACCCAGTACTTC.

The sample holds many counts of this clonotype. J is TRBJ2-5 and V is TRBV20-1, with D possibly being TRBD2 (5 bases). The CDR3 has 14 amino acids. Trimming took 3 bases from V and 2 from J, leaving 13 bases between them. Germline V gene data show CDR1 as DFQATT and CDR2 as SNEGSKA (reference sequence). This CDR3 is CSARGLAVQETQYF. The CDR3 DNA sequence: TGCAGTGCTAGGGGCCTAGCCGTACAAGAGACCCAGTACTTC.

V is TRBV4-2 and J is TRBJ1-4; D gene unclear. The CDR3 sequence is 15 residues long. The V and J ends lost 1 base and 6 bases respectively, with 12 bases between them. The V gene's germline CDR1 is LGHNA and CDR2 YNFKEQ. CDR3 nucleotides: TGTGCCAGCAGCCAAGGGAGGGAGGTGTATGAAAAACTGTTTTTT. Its protein is CASSQGREVYEKLFF.

The chain has TRBV11-2 and TRBJ2-2; the match to TRBD1 covers 11 bases. The CDR3 has 19 residues. The V segment lost 6 bases and the J segment 1 base; nucleotides outside the gene matches: 13. Per germline, CDR1 SGHAT and CDR2 FQNNGV. CDR3: CASRRSSGQGVGNTGELFF. The CDR3 coding sequence is TGTGCCAGCAGACGTTCTTCGGGACAGGGGGTAGGGAACACCGGGGAGCTGTTTTTT.

This clonotype was seen only a few times. The chain recombines TRBV9 with TRBJ1-1; D gene ambiguous. CDR1 is SGDLS, CDR2 YYNGEE, per germline. The V end lost 3 bases, the J end lost 11 bases, and 17 bases lay between the germline ends. The CDR3 covers 13 residues. CDR3 amino acids: CASSEDTRPDAFF. CDR3 in DNA: TGTGCCAGCAGCGAAGACACCCGTCCGGACGCTTTCTTT.

The V and J genes are TRBV14 and TRBJ2-1; D remains ambiguous. The CDR3 covers 18 residues. Germline values: CDR1 SGHDN, CDR2 FVKESK. V shed 0 bases and J shed 0 bases, with 15 bases lying between them. The CDR3 DNA reads as TGTGCCAGCAGCCAAGAGCCAGGACCATATCTCTCCTACAATGAGCAGTTCTTC. Its protein product is CASSQEPGPYLSYNEQFF. Full variable domain (missing parts from reference TRBV14 and TRBJ2-1): EAGVTQFPSHSVIEKGQTVTLRCDPISGHDNLYWYRRVMGKEIKFLLHFVKESKQDESGMPNNRFLAERTGGTYSTLKVQPAELEDSGVYFCASSQEPGPYLSYNEQFFGPGTRLTVL.

The genes are TRBV5-5 and TRBJ2-7; 7 bases match TRBD1. The V gene end was trimmed by 0 bases and the J gene end by 6 bases; junction bases not matched to a gene: 15. The CDR3 consists of 17 residues. Germline CDR1 is SGHKS and CDR2 is YYEKEE (reference sequence). CDR3 protein: CASSLAGYGDRVREQYF. The CDR3 DNA reads TGTGCCAGCAGCTTGGCCGGGTACGGCGACAGGGTACGCGAGCAGTACTTC.

This clonotype has at least ten counts. The gene calls are TRBV27 and TRBJ1-6; D is perhaps TRBD1 (5 bases). V was clipped by 6 bases and J by 9 bases, with 12 bases between them. The CDR3 consists of 13 residues. The germline V gene has CDR1 MNHEY and CDR2 SMNVEV (reference sequence). The chain's CDR3 is CASRGDGFSPLHF. For the CDR3, the DNA is TGTGCCAGCAGGGGGGACGGTTTTTCACCCCTCCACTTT.

The chain combines TRBV20-1 with TRBJ2-7; 12 nucleotides agree with TRBD1. CDR3 length equals 11 residues. J lost 10 bases, V lost 6 bases, and 4 bases had no gene match. CDR1 and CDR2 from the germline V gene are DFQATT and SNEGSKA (reference sequence). The CDR3 protein is CSAGTGGAQYV. CDR3 bases: TGCAGTGCCGGGACAGGGGGCGCTCAGTACGTC.

This clonotype was seen only a few times. V usage is TRBV20-1 and J usage is TRBJ2-2, with a tentative D call TRBD1 (5 bases). This CDR3 contains 13 residues. Deletions cut 3 bases from V and 7 bases from J, with 12 bases between. Germline loops: CDR1 DFQATT, CDR2 SNEGSKA (reference sequence). The CDR3 loop reads CSASQGRSGELFF. Here the CDR3 DNA reads TGCAGTGCTAGTCAGGGTCGGAGCGGGGAGCTGTTTTTT.

The chain employs TRBV24-1 and TRBJ2-3, with TRBD2 matching over 10 bases. There are 16 residues in the CDR3. Germline V lookup: CDR1 KGHDR, CDR2 SFDVKD. V lost 4 bases and J lost 3; bases outside the gene matches: 6. The CDR3 loop reads CATSDPSGSPTDTQYF. CDR3 coding DNA: TGTGCCACCAGTGACCCTAGCGGGAGTCCTACAGATACGCAGTATTTT.

The chain carries TRBV18 and TRBJ2-5; D might be TRBD1 (7 bases). Trimming stripped 6 bases from V and 7 bases from J, with 15 bases between. From germline, CDR1 is KGHSH and CDR2 LQKENI. The CDR3 spans 13 residues. CDR3 loop: CASSRDRPGTQYF. The CDR3 coding sequence is TGTGCCAGCTCGCGGGACAGACCCGGGACCCAGTACTTC.

J is TRBJ2-7 and V is TRBV12-3 or TRBV12-4; tentative D call: TRBD1 (5 bases). The V end was cut by 6 bases, the J end by 7 bases, with 22 bases between. This CDR3 spans 15 amino acids. The DNA for the CDR3 is TGTGCCAGCAGCCCCCGCTATACAGGAGCCGGTGAGCAGTACTTC. Its protein is CASSPRYTGAGEQYF.

This chain joins TRBV12-3 or TRBV12-4 and TRBJ2-1, with TRBD2 matching over 7 bases. With 3 bases clipped from V and 5 bases from J, the junction kept 4 bases outside the gene matches. The CDR3 extends over 14 amino acids. CDR3 in DNA: TGTGCCAGCAGTTTTCGACTAGCCGACAATGAGCAGTTCTTC. Translating it yields CASSFRLADNEQFF.

The chain couples TRBV20-1 to TRBJ2-2; 7 bases map to TRBD2. V shed 1 base and J 0 bases; nucleotides not matched to a gene: 8. Germline lookup yields CDR1 DFQATT and CDR2 SNEGSKA (reference sequence). The CDR3 is 17 amino acids. This chain's CDR3 is CSARGAGATTNTGELFF. The CDR3 bases are TGCAGTGCTAGAGGGGCGGGAGCGACAACGAACACCGGGGAGCTGTTTTTT.

This clonotype was seen repeatedly, ten times or more. The V call is TRBV12-3 or TRBV12-4, the J call TRBJ2-3; 12 bases align to TRBD2. Germline trimming cut 5 bases from V and 6 bases from J; bases unmatched to any gene: 6. The CDR3 has 15 residues. CDR3 DNA: TGTGCCAGCAGTACCTCTAGCGGGAGGGGGGATACGCAGTATTTT. This gives the protein CASSTSSGRGDTQYF.

In this sample, this clonotype turned up a few times. CDR3 sequence reads: CASSKGNTIYF. In nucleotides, the CDR3 is TGTGCCAGCAGCAAGGGAAACACCATATATTTT. V and J are TRBV6-5 and TRBJ1-3; D gene unclear. CDR1 and CDR2 from the germline V gene are MNHEY and SVGAGI. V was shortened by 6 bases and J by 4 bases, with 4 bases between the two germline ends. This CDR3 has 11 amino acids.

This clonotype was seen a few times. The CDR3 DNA reads TGCAGTGCTAGAGATGGGGGACTAGCGGGAGGGCTGAAAGAGACCCAGTACTTC. Protein product: CSARDGGLAGGLKETQYF. The genes are TRBV20-1 and TRBJ2-5, with TRBD2 matching 16 bases. The CDR3 spans 18 residues. The junction had 7 bases not matched to a gene; V was cut back by 0 bases and J by 3 bases. Germline CDR1 DFQATT, CDR2 SNEGSKA (reference sequence).

The V gene is TRBV12-3 or TRBV12-4, the J gene TRBJ1-2; 11 nucleotides line up with TRBD1. The CDR3 is 14 amino acids. V lost 4 bases to trimming and J lost 6 bases; unmatched junction nucleotides: 4. Here the CDR3 reads CASSWTGGLDGYTF. The CDR3 region has the DNA TGTGCCAGCAGTTGGACAGGGGGCTTGGATGGCTACACCTTC.

This clonotype was counted only a few times. The chain employs TRBV28 and TRBJ1-6, with D possibly matching TRBD1 (6 bases). The germline V and J ends were trimmed by 2 bases and 5 bases, with 16 bases remaining between them. Germline assignment: CDR1 MDHEN and CDR2 SYDVKM. This CDR3 comprises 17 residues. The CDR3 sequence: CASSLGFEGGDNSPLHF. CDR3 DNA: TGTGCCAGCAGTTTAGGGTTCGAAGGGGGAGATAATTCACCCCTCCACTTT.

This chain links TRBV19 with TRBJ1-2; D might be TRBD1 (6 bases). CDR3 length: 13 amino acids. Germline CDR1 is LNHDA and CDR2 is SQIVND (reference sequence). Between the trimmed V and J ends, which lost 11 bases and 0 bases, there was a span of 13 bases. CDR3 in amino acids: CAGRGAPNYGYTF. In DNA form, the CDR3 reads TGTGCCGGGAGGGGGGCACCTAACTATGGCTACACCTTC.

In its sample, this clonotype was seen many times. The rearrangement joins TRBV5-1 to TRBJ2-1, with 7 bases aligning to TRBD2. This CDR3 comprises 14 residues. The J segment lost 8 bases and the V segment lost 0 bases, leaving 5 bases of the junction unmatched. Looked up from germline, CDR1 is SGHRS and CDR2 is YFSETQ. In DNA form, the CDR3 reads TGCGCCAGCAGCTTGGGGGGCGGGAGCGATGAGCAGTTCTTC. This codes for CASSLGGGSDEQFF.

The chain has TRBV10-3 and TRBJ1-1; D perhaps matches TRBD1 (5 bases). Germline lookup yields CDR1 ENHRY and CDR2 SYGVKD. CDR3 size: 11 residues. The germline V and J ends were trimmed by 10 bases and 4 bases, with 10 bases remaining between them. CDR3: CATRQLTEAFF. Here the CDR3 DNA reads TGTGCCACCCGACAGCTCACTGAAGCTTTCTTT.

The sample holds a few counts of this clonotype. The chain recombines TRBV29-1 with TRBJ2-7; TRBD2 might be the D (5 bases). The length of the CDR3 is 12 residues. V was trimmed by 3 bases and J by 5 bases, leaving 11 bases between them. From germline, CDR1 is SQVTM and CDR2 ANQGSEA. The DNA for the CDR3 is TGCAGCGTTGAGGGAGAGAGCGACGAGCAGTACTTC. Residues: CSVEGESDEQYF.